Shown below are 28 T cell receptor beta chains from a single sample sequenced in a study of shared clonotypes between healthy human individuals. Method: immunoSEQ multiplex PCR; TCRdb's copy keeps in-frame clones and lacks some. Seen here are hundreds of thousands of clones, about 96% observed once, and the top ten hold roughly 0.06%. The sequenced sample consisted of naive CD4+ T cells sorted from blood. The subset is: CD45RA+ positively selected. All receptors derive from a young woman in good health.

CDR3 in amino acids: CATSRGASYEQYF. DNA for the CDR3: TGTGCCACCAGCAGAGGTGCTAGCTACGAGCAGTACTTC. The V and J genes are TRBV15 and TRBJ2-7; D unclear. V was cut by 1 base and J by 3 bases, with 7 bases left in between. The CDR3 loop spans 13 amino acids. Germline-derived CDR1 and CDR2 are LNHNV and YYDKDF (reference sequence).

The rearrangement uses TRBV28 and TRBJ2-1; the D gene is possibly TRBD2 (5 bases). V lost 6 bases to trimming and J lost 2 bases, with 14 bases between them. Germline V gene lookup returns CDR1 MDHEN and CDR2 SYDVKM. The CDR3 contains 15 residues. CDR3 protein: CASSPSDYAYNEQFF. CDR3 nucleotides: TGTGCCAGCAGCCCCTCTGACTACGCCTACAATGAGCAGTTCTTC.

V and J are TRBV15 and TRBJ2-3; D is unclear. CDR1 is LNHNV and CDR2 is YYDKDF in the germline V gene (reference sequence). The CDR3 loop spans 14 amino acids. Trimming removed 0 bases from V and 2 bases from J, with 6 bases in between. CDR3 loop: CATSRDQATDTQYF. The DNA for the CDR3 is TGTGCCACCAGCAGAGATCAGGCCACAGATACGCAGTATTTT. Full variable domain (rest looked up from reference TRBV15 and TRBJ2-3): DAMVIQNPRYQVTQFGKPVTLSCSQTLNHNVMYWYQQKSSQAPKLLFHYYDKDFNNEADTPDNFQSRRPNTSFCFLDIRSPGLGDTAMYLCATSRDQATDTQYFGPGTRLTVL.

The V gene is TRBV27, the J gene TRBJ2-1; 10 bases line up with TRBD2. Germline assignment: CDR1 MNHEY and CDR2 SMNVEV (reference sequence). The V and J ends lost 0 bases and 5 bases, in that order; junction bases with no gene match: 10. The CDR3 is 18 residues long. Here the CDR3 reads CASSLSAGPSGRHNEQFF. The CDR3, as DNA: TGTGCCAGCAGTTTATCGGCGGGCCCTAGCGGGAGACACAATGAGCAGTTCTTC.

For the CDR3, the DNA is TGTGCCAGCAGCTTCCGCACAGGGGGCTTTACGAACACTGAAGCTTTCTTT. Amino acid sequence: CASSFRTGGFTNTEAFF. This sequence joins TRBV7-9 and TRBJ1-1; the match to TRBD1 covers 9 bases. Germline CDR1 SEHNR, CDR2 FQNEAQ (reference sequence). The CDR3 length is 17 residues. V lost 3 bases to trimming and J lost 1 base; unmatched junction nucleotides: 9.

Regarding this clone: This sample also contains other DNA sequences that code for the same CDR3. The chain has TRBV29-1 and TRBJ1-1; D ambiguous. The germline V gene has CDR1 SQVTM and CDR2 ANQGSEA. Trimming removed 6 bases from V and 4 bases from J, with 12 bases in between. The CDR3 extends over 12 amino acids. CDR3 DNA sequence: TGCAGCGTCGACCCGGGAGGCACTGAAGCTTTCTTT. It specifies CSVDPGGTEAFF.

The CDR3 is CASSFPTGGGQPQHF. The CDR3 DNA sequence: TGTGCCAGCAGTTTCCCGACAGGGGGAGGTCAGCCCCAGCATTTT. The J gene is TRBJ1-5, the V gene TRBV28, with 9 bases fitting TRBD1. V lost 3 bases and J lost 6; bases outside the gene matches: 6. The CDR3 totals 15 residues. CDR1 and CDR2 (germline): MDHEN, SYDVKM.

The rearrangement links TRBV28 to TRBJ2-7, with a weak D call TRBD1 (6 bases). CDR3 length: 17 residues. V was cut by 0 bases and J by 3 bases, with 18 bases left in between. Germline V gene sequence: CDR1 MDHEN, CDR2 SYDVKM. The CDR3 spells CASSLWAGQGGYYEQYF. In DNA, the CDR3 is TGTGCCAGCAGTTTATGGGCGGGTCAAGGGGGTTACTACGAGCAGTACTTC.

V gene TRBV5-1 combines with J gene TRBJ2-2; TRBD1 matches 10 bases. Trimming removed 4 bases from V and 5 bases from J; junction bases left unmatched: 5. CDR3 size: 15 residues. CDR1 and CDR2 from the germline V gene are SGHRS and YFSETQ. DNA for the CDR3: TGCGCCAGCAGCCTGGGACAGGGGCTAACCGGGGAGCTGTTTTTT. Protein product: CASSLGQGLTGELFF. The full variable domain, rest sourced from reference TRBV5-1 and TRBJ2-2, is KAGVTQTPRYLIKTRGQQVTLSCSPISGHRSVSWYQQTPGQGLQFLFEYFSETQRNKGNFPGRFSGRQFSNSRSEMNVSTLELGDSALYLCASSLGQGLTGELFFGEGSRLTVL.

CDR3 nucleotide sequence: TGTGCCAGCAGCTCTTGGACAGATAATGAAAAACTGTTTTTT. This codes for CASSSWTDNEKLFF. This sequence joins TRBV7-9 and TRBJ1-4; D possibly corresponds to TRBD1 (6 bases). The germline V gene encodes CDR1 SEHNR and CDR2 FQNEAQ (reference sequence). This CDR3 region has 14 residues. The V end was cut by 4 bases, the J end by 4 bases, with 10 bases between.

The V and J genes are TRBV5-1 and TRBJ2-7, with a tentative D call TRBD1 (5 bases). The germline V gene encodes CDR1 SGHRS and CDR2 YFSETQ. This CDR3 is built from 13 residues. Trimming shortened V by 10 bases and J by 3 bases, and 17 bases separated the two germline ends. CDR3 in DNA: TGCGCCCTGTTGTGGGGCCGAGGCTACGAGCAGTACTTC. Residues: CALLWGRGYEQYF.

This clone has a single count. CDR3 protein: CASSFIYTDTQYF. In nucleotides, the CDR3 is TGTGCCAGCAGCTTTATTTACACAGATACGCAGTATTTT. This sequence joins TRBV7-3 and TRBJ2-3; D is uncertain. This CDR3 is 13 amino acids long. Per the germline V gene, CDR1 is SGHTA and CDR2 is FQGTGA. V lost 3 bases and J 2 bases, leaving 6 bases between the germline ends.

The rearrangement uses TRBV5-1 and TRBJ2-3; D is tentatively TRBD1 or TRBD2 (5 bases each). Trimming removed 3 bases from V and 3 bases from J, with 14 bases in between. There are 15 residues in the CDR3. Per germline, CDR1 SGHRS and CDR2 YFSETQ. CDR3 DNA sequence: TGCGCCAGCAGCTCCACTAGGGGAGCAACAGATACGCAGTATTTT. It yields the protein CASSSTRGATDTQYF.

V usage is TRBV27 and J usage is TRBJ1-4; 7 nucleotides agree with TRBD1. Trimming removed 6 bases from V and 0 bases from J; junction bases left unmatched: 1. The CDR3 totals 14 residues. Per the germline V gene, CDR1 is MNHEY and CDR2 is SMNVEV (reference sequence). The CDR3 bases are TGTGCCAGCAGCGGGACAGCAACTAATGAAAAACTGTTTTTT. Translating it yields CASSGTATNEKLFF.

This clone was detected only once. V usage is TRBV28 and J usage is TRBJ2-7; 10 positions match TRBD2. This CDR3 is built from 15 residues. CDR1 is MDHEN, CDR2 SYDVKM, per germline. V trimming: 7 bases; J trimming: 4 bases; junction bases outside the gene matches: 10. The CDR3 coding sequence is TGTGCCAGCATTCGATCCACTAGCGGGACGTACGAGCAGTACTTC. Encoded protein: CASIRSTSGTYEQYF. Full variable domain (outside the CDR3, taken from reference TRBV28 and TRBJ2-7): DVKVTQSSRYLVKRTGEKVFLECVQDMDHENMFWYRQDPGLGLRLIYFSYDVKMKEKGDIPEGYSVSREKKERFSLILESASTNQTSMYLCASIRSTSGTYEQYFGPGTRLTVT.

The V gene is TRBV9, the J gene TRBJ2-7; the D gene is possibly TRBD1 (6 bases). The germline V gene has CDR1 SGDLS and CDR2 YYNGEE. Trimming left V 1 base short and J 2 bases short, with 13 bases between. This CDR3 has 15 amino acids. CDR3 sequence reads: CASSVTPQGPYEQYF. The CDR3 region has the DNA TGTGCCAGCAGCGTAACGCCACAGGGTCCCTACGAGCAGTACTTC.

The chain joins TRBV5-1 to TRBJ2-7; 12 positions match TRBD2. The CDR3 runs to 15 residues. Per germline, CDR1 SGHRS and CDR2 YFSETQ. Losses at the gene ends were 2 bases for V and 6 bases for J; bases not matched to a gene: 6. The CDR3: CASSFPSGRAGEQYF. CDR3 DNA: TGCGCCAGCAGCTTCCCTAGCGGGAGGGCCGGCGAGCAGTACTTC.

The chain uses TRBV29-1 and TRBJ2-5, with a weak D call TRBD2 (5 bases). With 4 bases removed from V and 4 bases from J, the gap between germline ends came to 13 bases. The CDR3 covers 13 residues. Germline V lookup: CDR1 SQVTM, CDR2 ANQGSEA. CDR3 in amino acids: CSVGRRLTETQYF. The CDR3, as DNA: TGCAGCGTTGGCCGAAGACTAACAGAGACCCAGTACTTC.

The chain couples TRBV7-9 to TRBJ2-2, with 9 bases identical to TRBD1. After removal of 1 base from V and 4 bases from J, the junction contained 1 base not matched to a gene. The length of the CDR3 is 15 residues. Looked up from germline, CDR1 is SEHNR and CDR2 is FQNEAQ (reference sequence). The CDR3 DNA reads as TGTGCCAGCAGCTTAGACAGGGGGCCCACCGGGGAGCTGTTTTTT. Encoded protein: CASSLDRGPTGELFF.

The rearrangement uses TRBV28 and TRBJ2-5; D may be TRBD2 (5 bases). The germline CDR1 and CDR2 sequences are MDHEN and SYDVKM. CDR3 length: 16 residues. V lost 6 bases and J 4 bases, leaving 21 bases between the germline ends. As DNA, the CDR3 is TGTGCCAGCAGGGCCAGCCTCGGACGGGGTGGAGAGACCCAGTACTTC. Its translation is CASRASLGRGGETQYF.

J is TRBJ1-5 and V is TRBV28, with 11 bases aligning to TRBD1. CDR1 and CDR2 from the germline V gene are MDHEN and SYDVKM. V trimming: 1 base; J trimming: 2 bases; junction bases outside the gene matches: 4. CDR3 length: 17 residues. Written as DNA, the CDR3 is TGTGCCAGCAGTTTATTGGGACAGGGGGGTGGCAATCAGCCCCAGCATTTT. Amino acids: CASSLLGQGGGNQPQHF.

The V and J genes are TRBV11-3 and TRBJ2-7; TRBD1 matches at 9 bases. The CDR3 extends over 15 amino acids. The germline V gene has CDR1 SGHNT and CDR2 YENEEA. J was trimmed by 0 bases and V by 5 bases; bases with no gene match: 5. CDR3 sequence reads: CASSPGQGISYEQYF. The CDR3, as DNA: TGTGCCAGCAGCCCCGGACAGGGGATCTCCTACGAGCAGTACTTC.

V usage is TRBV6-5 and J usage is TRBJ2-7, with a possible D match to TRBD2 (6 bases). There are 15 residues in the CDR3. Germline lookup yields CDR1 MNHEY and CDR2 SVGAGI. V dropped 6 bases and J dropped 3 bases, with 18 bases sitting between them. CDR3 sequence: CASSPPGTRHYEQYF. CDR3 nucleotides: TGTGCCAGCAGCCCCCCCGGGACTCGCCACTACGAGCAGTACTTC.

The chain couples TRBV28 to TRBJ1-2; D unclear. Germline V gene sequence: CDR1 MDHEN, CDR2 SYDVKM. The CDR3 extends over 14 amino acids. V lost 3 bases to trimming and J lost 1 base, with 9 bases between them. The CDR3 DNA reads TGTGCCAGCAGTTTCCCCCCAGTTAACTATGGCTACACCTTC. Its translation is CASSFPPVNYGYTF.

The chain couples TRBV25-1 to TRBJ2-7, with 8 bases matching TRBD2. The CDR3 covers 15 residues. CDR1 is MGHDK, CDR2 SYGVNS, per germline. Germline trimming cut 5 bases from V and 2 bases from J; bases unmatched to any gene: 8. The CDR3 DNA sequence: TGTGCCAGCAGTCCCCACGGGGGGGACACCTACGAGCAGTACTTC. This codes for CASSPHGGDTYEQYF.

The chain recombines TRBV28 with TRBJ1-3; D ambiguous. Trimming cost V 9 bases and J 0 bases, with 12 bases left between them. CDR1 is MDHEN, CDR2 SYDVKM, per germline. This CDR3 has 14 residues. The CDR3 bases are TGTGCCAGTCTTACGGGGTACTCTGGAAACACCATATATTTT. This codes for CASLTGYSGNTIYF.

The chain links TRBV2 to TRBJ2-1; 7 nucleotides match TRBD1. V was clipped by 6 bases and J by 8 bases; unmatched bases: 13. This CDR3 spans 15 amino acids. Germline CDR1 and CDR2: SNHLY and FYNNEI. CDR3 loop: CASRRTGQYTDEQFF. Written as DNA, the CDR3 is TGTGCCAGCAGGCGAACGGGACAGTATACCGATGAGCAGTTCTTC.

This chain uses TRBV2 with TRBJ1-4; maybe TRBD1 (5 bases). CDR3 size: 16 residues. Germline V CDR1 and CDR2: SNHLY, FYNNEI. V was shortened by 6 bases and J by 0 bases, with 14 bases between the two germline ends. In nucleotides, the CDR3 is TGTGCCAGCAGCCTGACAGCTACTACAACTAATGAAAAACTGTTTTTT. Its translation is CASSLTATTTNEKLFF.